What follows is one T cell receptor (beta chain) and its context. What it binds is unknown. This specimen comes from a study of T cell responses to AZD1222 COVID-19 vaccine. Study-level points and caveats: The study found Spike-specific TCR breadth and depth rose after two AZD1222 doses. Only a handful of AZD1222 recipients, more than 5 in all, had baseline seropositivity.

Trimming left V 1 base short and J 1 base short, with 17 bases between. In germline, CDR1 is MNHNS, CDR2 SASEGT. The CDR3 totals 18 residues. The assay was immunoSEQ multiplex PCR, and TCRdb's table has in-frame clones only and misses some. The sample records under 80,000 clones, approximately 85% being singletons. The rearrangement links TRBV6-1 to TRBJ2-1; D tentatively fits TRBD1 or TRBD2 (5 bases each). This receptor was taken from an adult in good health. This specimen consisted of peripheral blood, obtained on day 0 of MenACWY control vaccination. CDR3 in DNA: TGTGCCAGCAGTGAAGGGTTCGGTGGGGGTCTTTCCTACAATGAGCAGTTCTTC. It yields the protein CASSEGFGGGLSYNEQFF.